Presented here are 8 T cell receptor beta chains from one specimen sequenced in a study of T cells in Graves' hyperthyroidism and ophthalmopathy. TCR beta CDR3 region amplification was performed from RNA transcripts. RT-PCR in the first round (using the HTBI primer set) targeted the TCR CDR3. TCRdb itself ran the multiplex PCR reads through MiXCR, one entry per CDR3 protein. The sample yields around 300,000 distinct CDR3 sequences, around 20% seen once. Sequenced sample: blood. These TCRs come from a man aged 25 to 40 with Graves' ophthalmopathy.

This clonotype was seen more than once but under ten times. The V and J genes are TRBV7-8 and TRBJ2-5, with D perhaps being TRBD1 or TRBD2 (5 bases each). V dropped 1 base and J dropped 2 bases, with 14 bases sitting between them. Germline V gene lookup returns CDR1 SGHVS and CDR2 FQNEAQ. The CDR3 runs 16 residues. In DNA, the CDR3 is TGTGCCAGCAGCTTAGGGGACCGGGGCCGTCAAGAGACCCAGTACTTC. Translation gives CASSLGDRGRQETQYF. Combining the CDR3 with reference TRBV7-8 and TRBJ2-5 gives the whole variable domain GAGVSQSPRYKVAKRGQDVALRCDPISGHVSLFWYQQALGQGPEFLTYFQNEAQLDKSGLPSDRFFAERPEGSVSTLKIQRTQQEDSAVYLCASSLGDRGRQETQYFGPGTRLLVL.

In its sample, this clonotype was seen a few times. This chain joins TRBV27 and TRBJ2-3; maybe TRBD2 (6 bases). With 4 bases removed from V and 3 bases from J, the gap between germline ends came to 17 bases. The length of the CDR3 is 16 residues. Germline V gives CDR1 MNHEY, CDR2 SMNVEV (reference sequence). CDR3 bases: TGTGCCAGCAGTTCTCGCGGCGTAGGGAGGACAGATACGCAGTATTTT. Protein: CASSSRGVGRTDTQYF.

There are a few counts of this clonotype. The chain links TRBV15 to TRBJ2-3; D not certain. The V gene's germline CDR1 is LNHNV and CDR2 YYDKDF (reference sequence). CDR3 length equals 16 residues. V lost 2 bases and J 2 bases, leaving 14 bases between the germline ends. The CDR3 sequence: CATSRWREVVTDTQYF. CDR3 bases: TGTGCCACCAGCAGATGGCGAGAAGTAGTCACAGATACGCAGTATTTT.

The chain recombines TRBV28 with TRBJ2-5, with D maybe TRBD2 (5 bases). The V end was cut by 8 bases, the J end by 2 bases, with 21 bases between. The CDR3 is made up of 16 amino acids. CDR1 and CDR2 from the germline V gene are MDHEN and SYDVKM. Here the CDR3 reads CASGSPSFRQQETQYF. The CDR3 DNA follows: TGTGCCAGCGGGAGTCCGAGTTTTAGGCAACAAGAGACCCAGTACTTC.

The CDR3: CASSLTATGELFF. In nucleotides, the CDR3 is TGCGCCAGCAGCTTGACAGCGACCGGGGAGCTGTTTTTT. V is TRBV5-1 and J is TRBJ2-2; D is undetermined. Germline V gene sequence: CDR1 SGHRS, CDR2 YFSETQ. The V end lost 1 base, the J end lost 5 bases, and 6 bases lay between the germline ends. The CDR3 is 13 residues long.

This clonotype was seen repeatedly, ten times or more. The CDR3 protein is CASSPRTDYEQYF. CDR3 sequence (DNA): TGTGCCAGCAGCCCAAGGACTGATTACGAGCAGTACTTC. The chain is built from TRBV9 and TRBJ2-7, with D possibly being TRBD2 (5 bases). Germline CDR1 reads SGDLS; CDR2 reads YYNGEE. The V end lost 4 bases, the J end lost 4 bases, and 12 bases lay between the germline ends. There are 13 residues in the CDR3.

The DNA of the CDR3 is TGTGCCATCAGCCAGGGACAGGGGTCTGGAAACACCATATATTTT. It translates to CAISQGQGSGNTIYF. The V gene is TRBV10-3, the J gene TRBJ1-3; the match to TRBD1 covers 10 bases. Germline CDR1 reads ENHRY; CDR2 reads SYGVKD. V trimming: 6 bases; J trimming: 1 base; junction bases outside the gene matches: 3. This CDR3 has 15 residues.

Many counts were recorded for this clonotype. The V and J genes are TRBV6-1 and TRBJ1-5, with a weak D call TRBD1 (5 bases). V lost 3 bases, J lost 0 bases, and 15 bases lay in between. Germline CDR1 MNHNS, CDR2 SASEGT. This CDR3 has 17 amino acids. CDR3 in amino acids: CASSDRGRGNSNQPQHF. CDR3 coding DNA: TGTGCCAGCAGTGATCGTGGTCGGGGGAATAGCAATCAGCCCCAGCATTTT.